Sequencing of this TCR beta chain was carried out in a study of TIL therapy for anti-PD-1-resistant metastatic lung cancer. On the study more broadly: Tumors carried a median about 1.6 non-synonymous mutations per megabase. Study-level findings and limits: TIL cultures after expansion showed higher clonality and lower diversity than baseline tumor (median around 5.9% vs 31%).

This CDR3 spans 13 amino acids. The germline gives CDR1 MNHEY, CDR2 SVGAGI. The V end was cut by 6 bases, the J end by 1 base, with 8 bases between. The time point here: pre-treatment sample, taken before nivolumab and TIL therapy. Most excised metastases sampled were pleural nodules or supraclavicular lymph nodes. This clone was recorded a few times. What it recognizes is unknown. The immunoSEQ assay was v3. Repertoires were generated with immunoSEQ multiplex PCR, while TCRdb's copy carries only in-frame clones and drops some. The sample lists about 13,000 clones; approximately 71% were seen once. Here the sequenced sample was tumor tissue, taken at baseline. The sequence derives from a woman between 30 and 85 years old with non-small cell lung cancer. V gene TRBV6-5 combines with J gene TRBJ2-3, with D tentatively TRBD1 or TRBD2 (5 bases each). The CDR3 coding sequence is TGTGCCAGCAGAGGGGACGGCACAGATACGCAGTATTTT. As protein: CASRGDGTDTQYF.